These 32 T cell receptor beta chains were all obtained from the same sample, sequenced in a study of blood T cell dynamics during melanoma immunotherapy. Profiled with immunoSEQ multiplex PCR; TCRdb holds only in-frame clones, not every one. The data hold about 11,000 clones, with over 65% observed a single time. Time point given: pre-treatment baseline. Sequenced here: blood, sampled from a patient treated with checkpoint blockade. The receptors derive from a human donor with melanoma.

The CDR3 loop reads CASSVSRVSYEQYF. The CDR3 nucleotides are TGTGCCAGCAGTGTTTCACGGGTTTCCTACGAGCAGTACTTC. This chain connects TRBV28 to TRBJ2-7; D not certain. Trimming removed 5 bases at V and 1 base at J, with 12 bases between. This CDR3 region has 14 residues. Germline values: CDR1 MDHEN, CDR2 SYDVKM.

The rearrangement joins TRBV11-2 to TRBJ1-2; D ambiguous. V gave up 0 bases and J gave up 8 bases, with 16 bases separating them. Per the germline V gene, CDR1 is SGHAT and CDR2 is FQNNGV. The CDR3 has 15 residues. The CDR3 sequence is CASSLEASGLGGYTF. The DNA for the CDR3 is TGTGCCAGCAGCTTAGAGGCTTCGGGTCTTGGAGGCTACACCTTC.

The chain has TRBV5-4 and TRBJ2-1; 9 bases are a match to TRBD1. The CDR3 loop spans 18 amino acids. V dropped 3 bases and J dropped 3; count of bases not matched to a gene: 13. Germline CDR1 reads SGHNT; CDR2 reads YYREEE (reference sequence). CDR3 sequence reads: CASSSSPGQGALYNEQFF. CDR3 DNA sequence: TGTGCCAGCAGCTCCTCCCCGGGACAGGGAGCCCTCTACAATGAGCAGTTCTTC.

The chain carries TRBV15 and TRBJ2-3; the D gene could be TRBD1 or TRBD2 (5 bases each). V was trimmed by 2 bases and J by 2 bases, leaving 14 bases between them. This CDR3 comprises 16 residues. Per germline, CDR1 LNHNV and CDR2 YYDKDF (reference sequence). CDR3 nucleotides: TGTGCCACCAGCAGATCAGGGACGGGCATCACAGATACGCAGTATTTT. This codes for CATSRSGTGITDTQYF.

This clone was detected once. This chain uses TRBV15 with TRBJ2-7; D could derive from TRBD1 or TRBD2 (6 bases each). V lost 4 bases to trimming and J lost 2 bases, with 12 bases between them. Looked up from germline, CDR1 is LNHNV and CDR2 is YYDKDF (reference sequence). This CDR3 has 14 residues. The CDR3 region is CATSTGGNTYEQYF. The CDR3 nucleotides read TGTGCCACCAGCACCGGGGGCAACACCTACGAGCAGTACTTC.

The CDR3 DNA reads as TGTGCCACCAGCGGAAGTCTAAGCGGGGGCTCCTACAATGAGCAGTTCTTC. Protein sequence: CATSGSLSGGSYNEQFF. The chain employs TRBV15 and TRBJ2-1; 8 bases are shared with TRBD2. The J segment lost 0 bases and the V segment lost 5 bases, leaving 9 bases of the junction unmatched. Germline CDR1 LNHNV, CDR2 YYDKDF (reference sequence). The CDR3 totals 17 residues.

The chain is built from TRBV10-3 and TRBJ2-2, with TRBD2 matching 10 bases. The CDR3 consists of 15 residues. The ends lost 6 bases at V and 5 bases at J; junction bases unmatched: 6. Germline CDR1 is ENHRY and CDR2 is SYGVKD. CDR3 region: CAIREAGGQTGELFF. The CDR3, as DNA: TGTGCCATCAGGGAAGCGGGAGGGCAGACCGGGGAGCTGTTTTTT.

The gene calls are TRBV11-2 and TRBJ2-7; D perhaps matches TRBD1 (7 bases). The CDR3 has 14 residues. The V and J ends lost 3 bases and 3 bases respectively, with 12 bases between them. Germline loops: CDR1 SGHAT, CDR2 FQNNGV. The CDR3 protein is CASSFGGTDYEQYV. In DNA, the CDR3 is TGTGCCAGCAGCTTTGGAGGGACAGACTACGAGCAGTACGTC.

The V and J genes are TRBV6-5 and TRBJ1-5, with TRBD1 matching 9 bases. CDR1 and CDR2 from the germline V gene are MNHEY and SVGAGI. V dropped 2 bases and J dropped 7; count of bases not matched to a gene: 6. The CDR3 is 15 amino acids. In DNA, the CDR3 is TGTGCCAGCAGTTACAGACAGGGGGTCGGGCAGCCCCAGCATTTT. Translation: CASSYRQGVGQPQHF.

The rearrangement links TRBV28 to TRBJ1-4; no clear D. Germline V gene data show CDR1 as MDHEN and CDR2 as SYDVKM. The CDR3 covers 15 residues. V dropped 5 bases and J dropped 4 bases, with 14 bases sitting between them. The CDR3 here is CASSPHGSYNEKLFF. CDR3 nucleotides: TGTGCCAGCAGTCCTCACGGTTCGTATAATGAAAAACTGTTTTTT.

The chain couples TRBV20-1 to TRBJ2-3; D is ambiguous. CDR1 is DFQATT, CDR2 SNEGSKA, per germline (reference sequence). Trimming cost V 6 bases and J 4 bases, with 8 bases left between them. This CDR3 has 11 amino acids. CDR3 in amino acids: CSATQADTQYF. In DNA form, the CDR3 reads TGCAGTGCCACGCAGGCAGATACGCAGTATTTT.

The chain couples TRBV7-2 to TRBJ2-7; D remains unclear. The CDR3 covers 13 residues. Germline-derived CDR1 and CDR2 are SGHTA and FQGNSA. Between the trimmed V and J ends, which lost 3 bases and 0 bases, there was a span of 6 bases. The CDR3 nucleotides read TGTGCCAGCAGCTTGTCGTTCTCCTACGAGCAGTACTTC. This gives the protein CASSLSFSYEQYF.

The CDR3 spells CASTVMRGTEAFF. CDR3 DNA: TGTGCCAGCACCGTGATGCGGGGCACTGAAGCTTTCTTT. The genes are TRBV7-9 and TRBJ1-1; D is uncertain. Germline V gives CDR1 SEHNR, CDR2 FQNEAQ (reference sequence). The CDR3 runs to 13 residues. Trimming took off 7 bases at V and 4 bases at J, with 13 bases between the two ends.

The CDR3 protein is CASSAGTGNRSPLHF. The CDR3 DNA is TGTGCCAGCAGTGCCGGAACAGGGAATCGTTCACCCCTCCACTTT. This chain connects TRBV2 to TRBJ1-6; a weak D match, TRBD1 (6 bases). This CDR3 contains 15 residues. Germline loops: CDR1 SNHLY, CDR2 FYNNEI. The germline V and J ends were trimmed by 4 bases and 9 bases, with 16 bases remaining between them.

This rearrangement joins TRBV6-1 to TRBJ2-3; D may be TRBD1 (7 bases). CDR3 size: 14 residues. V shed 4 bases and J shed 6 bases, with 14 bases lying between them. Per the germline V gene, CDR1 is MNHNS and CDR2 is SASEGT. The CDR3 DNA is TGTGCCAGCAGTGGGACAGGAGGGGCCGATACGCAGTATTTT. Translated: CASSGTGGADTQYF.

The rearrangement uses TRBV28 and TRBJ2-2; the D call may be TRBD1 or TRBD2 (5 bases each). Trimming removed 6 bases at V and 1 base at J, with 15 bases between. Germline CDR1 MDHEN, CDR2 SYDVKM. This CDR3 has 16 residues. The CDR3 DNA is TGTGCCAGCAGCCTTATGGGACGGTTGAACACCGGGGAGCTGTTTTTT. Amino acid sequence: CASSLMGRLNTGELFF.

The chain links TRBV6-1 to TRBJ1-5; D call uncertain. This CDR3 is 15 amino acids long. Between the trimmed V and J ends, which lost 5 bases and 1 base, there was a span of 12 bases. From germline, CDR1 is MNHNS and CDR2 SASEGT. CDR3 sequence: CASSPGVRSNQPQHF. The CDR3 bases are TGTGCCAGCAGTCCCGGTGTTAGGAGCAATCAGCCCCAGCATTTT.

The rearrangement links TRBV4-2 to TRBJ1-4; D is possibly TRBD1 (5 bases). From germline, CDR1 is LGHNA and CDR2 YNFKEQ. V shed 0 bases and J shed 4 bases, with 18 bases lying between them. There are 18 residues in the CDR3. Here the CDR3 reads CASSQDRQVRGLNEKLFF. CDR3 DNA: TGTGCCAGCAGCCAAGATCGCCAAGTTCGGGGCCTTAATGAAAAACTGTTTTTT.

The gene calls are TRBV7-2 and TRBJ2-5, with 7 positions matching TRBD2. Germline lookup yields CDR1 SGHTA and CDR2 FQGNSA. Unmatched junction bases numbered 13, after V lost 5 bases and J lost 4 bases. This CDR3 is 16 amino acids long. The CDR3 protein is CASSTKRGVIRETQYF. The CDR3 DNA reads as TGTGCCAGCAGCACGAAGCGGGGTGTAATTCGAGAGACCCAGTACTTC.

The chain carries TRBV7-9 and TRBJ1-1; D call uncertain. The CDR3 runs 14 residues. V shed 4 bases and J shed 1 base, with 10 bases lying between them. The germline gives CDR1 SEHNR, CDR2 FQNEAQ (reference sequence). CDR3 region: CASSSTTRNTEAFF. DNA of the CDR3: TGTGCCAGCAGCTCCACTACAAGGAACACTGAAGCTTTCTTT.

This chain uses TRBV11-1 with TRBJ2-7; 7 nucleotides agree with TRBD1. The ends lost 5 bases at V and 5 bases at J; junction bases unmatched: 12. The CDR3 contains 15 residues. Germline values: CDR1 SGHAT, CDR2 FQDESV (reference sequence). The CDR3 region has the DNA TGTGCCAGCAGCCGAAGGACAGGTGGATTTGACGAGCAGTACTTC. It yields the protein CASSRRTGGFDEQYF. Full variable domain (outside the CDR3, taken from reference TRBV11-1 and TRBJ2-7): EAEVAQSPRYKITEKSQAVAFWCDPISGHATLYWYRQILGQGPELLVQFQDESVVDDSQLPKDRFSAERLKGVDSTLKIQPAELGDSAMYLCASSRRTGGFDEQYFGPGTRLTVT.

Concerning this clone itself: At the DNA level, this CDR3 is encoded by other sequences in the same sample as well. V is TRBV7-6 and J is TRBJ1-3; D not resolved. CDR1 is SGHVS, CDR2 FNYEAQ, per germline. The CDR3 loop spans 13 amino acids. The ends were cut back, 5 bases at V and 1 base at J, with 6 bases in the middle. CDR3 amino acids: CASSLSSGNTIYF. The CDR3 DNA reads TGTGCCAGCAGCCTCTCATCTGGAAACACCATATATTTT.

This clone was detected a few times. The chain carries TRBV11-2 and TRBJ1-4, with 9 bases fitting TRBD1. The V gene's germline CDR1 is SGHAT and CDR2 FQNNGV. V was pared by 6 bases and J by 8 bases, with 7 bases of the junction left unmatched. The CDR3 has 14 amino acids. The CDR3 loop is CASRSTGGIEKLFF. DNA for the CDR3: TGTGCCAGCAGGTCGACAGGGGGGATAGAAAAACTGTTTTTT.

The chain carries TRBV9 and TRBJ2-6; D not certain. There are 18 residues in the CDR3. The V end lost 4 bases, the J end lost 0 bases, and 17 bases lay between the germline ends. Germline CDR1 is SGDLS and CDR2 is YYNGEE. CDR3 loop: CASSTHSRSLSGANVLTF. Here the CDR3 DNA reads TGTGCCAGCAGCACCCACTCCCGGAGCCTCTCTGGGGCCAACGTCCTGACTTTC.

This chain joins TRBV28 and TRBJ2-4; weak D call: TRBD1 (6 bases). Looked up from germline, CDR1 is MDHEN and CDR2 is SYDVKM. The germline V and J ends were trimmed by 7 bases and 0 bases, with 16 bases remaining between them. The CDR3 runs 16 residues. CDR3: CASTPGQKLAKNIQYF. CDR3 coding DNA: TGTGCCAGCACCCCCGGACAGAAACTAGCCAAAAACATTCAGTACTTC.

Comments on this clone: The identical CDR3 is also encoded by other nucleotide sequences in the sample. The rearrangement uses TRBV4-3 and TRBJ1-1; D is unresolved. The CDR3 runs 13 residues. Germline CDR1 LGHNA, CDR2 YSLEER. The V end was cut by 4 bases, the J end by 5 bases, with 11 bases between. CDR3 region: CASSLIYKTEAFF. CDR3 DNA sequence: TGCGCCAGCAGCCTCATATACAAGACTGAAGCTTTCTTT.

The CDR3 DNA is TGTGCCAGCAGTTATCACCCATACGAGCAGTACTTC. Amino acids: CASSYHPYEQYF. The chain employs TRBV6-9 and TRBJ2-7; D not certain. With 2 bases removed from V and 4 bases from J, the gap between germline ends came to 6 bases. There are 12 residues in the CDR3. CDR1 and CDR2 (germline): MNHGY, SVAAGI.

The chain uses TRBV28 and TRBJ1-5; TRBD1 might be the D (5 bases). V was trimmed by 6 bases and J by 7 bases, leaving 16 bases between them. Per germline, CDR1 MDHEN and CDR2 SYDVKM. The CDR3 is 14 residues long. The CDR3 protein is CASRTQGRGQPQHF. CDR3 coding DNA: TGTGCCAGCAGGACCCAGGGCAGAGGACAGCCCCAGCATTTT.

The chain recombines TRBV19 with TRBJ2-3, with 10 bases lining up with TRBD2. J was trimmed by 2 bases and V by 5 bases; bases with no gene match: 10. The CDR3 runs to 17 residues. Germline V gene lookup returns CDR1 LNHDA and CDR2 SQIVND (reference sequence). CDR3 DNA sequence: TGTGCCAGTAGTGCCAAAGCGGGGGGGCACCCCACAGATACGCAGTATTTT. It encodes CASSAKAGGHPTDTQYF.

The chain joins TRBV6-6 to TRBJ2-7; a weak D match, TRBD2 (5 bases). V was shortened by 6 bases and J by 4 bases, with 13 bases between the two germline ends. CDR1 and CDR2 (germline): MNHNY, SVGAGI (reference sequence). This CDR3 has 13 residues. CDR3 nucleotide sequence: TGTGCCAGCAGCCTGGCGGGCCCTTACGAGCAGTACGTC. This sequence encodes CASSLAGPYEQYV.

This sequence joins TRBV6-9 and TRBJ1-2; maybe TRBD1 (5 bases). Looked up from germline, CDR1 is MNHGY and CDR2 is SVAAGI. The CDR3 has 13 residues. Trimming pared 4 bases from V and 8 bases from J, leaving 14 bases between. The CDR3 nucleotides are TGTGCCAGCAGTTTTGACAGTCCGAGGGGCTACACCTTC. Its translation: CASSFDSPRGYTF.

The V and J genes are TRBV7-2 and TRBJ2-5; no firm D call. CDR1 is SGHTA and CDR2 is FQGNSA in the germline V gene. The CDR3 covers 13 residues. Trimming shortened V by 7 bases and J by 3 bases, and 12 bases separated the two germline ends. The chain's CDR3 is CASTTYLEETQYF. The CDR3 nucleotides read TGTGCCAGCACGACGTACCTAGAAGAGACCCAGTACTTC. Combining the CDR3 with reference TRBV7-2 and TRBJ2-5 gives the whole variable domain GAGVSQSPSNKVTEKGKDVELRCDPISGHTALYWYRQSLGQGLEFLIYFQGNSAPDKSGLPSDRFSAERTGGSVSTLTIQRTQQEDSAVYLCASTTYLEETQYFGPGTRLLVL.